A single T cell receptor (beta chain) is shown here with its context. Patients from Seattle were sampled longitudinally, starting during active infection. The entry originates in a study of blood T cell repertoires in COVID-19. The CDR3 is made up of 15 amino acids. Germline V gene data show CDR1 as LGHDT and CDR2 as YNNKEL (reference sequence). V gave up 1 base and J gave up 2 bases, with 11 bases separating them. Under the authors' procedure: Reference gene primers were amplified, and this amplification served to estimate nucleated cell counts. This table comes from immunoSEQ multiplex PCR, and its TCRdb copy is limited to in-frame clones, with some not included. The V and J calls and clone size were taken over from that table, and D and trimming were inferred from the DNA. This sample yields about 280,000 clones, of which roughly 86% are seen a single time; about 11% belongs to the top ten.

Sample: peripheral blood. This TCR was recovered from a woman aged 30 to 39 with COVID-19, enrolled during active disease. The chain recombines TRBV3-1 (or the pseudogene TRBV3-2) with TRBJ1-2; D is unclear. CDR3 amino acids: CASSQVSPRNYGYTF. In DNA form, the CDR3 reads TGTGCCAGCAGCCAAGTGTCCCCCCGGAACTATGGCTACACCTTC.